This is a list of T cell receptor beta chains from one sample in a study of identical twins. TCRdb independently ran MiXCR on the 5' RACE reads; one entry per CDR3 protein. The data show a few hundred thousand distinct CDR3 sequences, about 18% seen once. What was sequenced was naive T cells sorted from blood. The receptors shown here come from a man aged 50-60 years in good health. Both conserved end residues are part of each CDR3. A D gene is named only where the DNA matches it firmly. Only some rows state a clone size, as once, few, many or a class for expanded clones.

v_call: TRBV28; d_call: TRBD1; clone_size: few; j_call: TRBJ1-2; cdr3_nt: TGTGCCAGCAGTGCAATGGACAGGGAAGTGCACTATGGCTACACCTTC; cdr3_aa: CASSAMDREVHYGYTF
v_call: TRBV7-3; d_call: NA; clone_size: many; j_call: TRBJ2-2; cdr3_nt: TGTGCCAGCAGTCGAAACACCGGGGAGCTGTTTTTT; cdr3_aa: CASSRNTGELFF
v_call: TRBV7-2; d_call: NA; clone_size: few; j_call: TRBJ1-5; cdr3_nt: TGTGCCAGCAGCTTAAAGACAGGTCAGCCCCAGCATTTT; cdr3_aa: CASSLKTGQPQHF
v_call: TRBV7-6; d_call: NA; clone_size: many; j_call: TRBJ2-7; cdr3_nt: TGTGCCAGCAGCTTAAAGGGGGGCAGCTACGAGCAGTACTTC; cdr3_aa: CASSLKGGSYEQYF
v_call: TRBV9; d_call: NA; clone_size: NA; j_call: TRBJ2-7; cdr3_nt: TGTGCCAGCAGCGTAGATCCCGGGCGACGGTACGAGCAGTACTTC; cdr3_aa: CASSVDPGRRYEQYF
v_call: TRBV5-1; d_call: TRBD1; clone_size: few; j_call: TRBJ1-3; cdr3_nt: TGCGCCAGCAGCGGCTTGACAGGGTCTGGAAACACCATATATTTT; cdr3_aa: CASSGLTGSGNTIYF
v_call: TRBV7-2; d_call: NA; clone_size: few; j_call: TRBJ2-7; cdr3_nt: TGTGCCAGCAGCTCACCAGGGGTCTACGAGCAGTACTTC; cdr3_aa: CASSSPGVYEQYF
v_call: TRBV6-1; d_call: TRBD2; clone_size: few; j_call: TRBJ2-1; cdr3_nt: TGTGCCAGCGGACCGGCGGGAGGAATCAATGAGCAGTTCTTC; cdr3_aa: CASGPAGGINEQFF
v_call: TRBV6-1; d_call: TRBD2; clone_size: NA; j_call: TRBJ2-1; cdr3_nt: TGTGCCAGCAGGTGGACTAGCGGAGAATACAATGAGCAGTTCTTC; cdr3_aa: CASRWTSGEYNEQFF
v_call: TRBV6-1; d_call: NA; clone_size: NA; j_call: TRBJ1-1; cdr3_nt: TGTGCCAGCAGATCCACCTGGGGACCCAGGAACACTGAAGCTTTCTTT; cdr3_aa: CASRSTWGPRNTEAFF
v_call: TRBV24-1; d_call: NA; clone_size: NA; j_call: TRBJ2-1; cdr3_nt: TGTGCCACCGTCGGTGGGCGGGGCGGCTATGAGCAGTTCTTC; cdr3_aa: CATVGGRGGYEQFF
v_call: TRBV4-2; d_call: NA; clone_size: NA; j_call: TRBJ1-4; cdr3_nt: TGTGCCAGCAGCCCGGCTGAACGGACTAATGAAAAACTGTTTTTT; cdr3_aa: CASSPAERTNEKLFF
v_call: TRBV28; d_call: TRBD2; clone_size: many; j_call: TRBJ2-3; cdr3_nt: TGTGCCAGCAGTTGGGGGGGAGCAGATACGCAGTATTTT; cdr3_aa: CASSWGGADTQYF
v_call: TRBV21-1; d_call: NA; clone_size: NA; j_call: TRBJ2-7; cdr3_nt: TGTGCCAGCAGCAAAGCGAGGTCCTACGAGCAGTACTTC; cdr3_aa: CASSKARSYEQYF
v_call: TRBV10-3; d_call: NA; clone_size: NA; j_call: TRBJ2-3; cdr3_nt: TGTGCCATCTCGCCGGTTCGTCGAATGGGGGGGCTCACAGATACGCAGTATTTT; cdr3_aa: CAISPVRRMGGLTDTQYF
v_call: TRBV11-1; d_call: TRBD1; clone_size: few; j_call: TRBJ1-4; cdr3_nt: TGTGCCAGCAGCGTCGGACAGGGTTATGAAAAACTGTTTTTT; cdr3_aa: CASSVGQGYEKLFF
v_call: TRBV7-6; d_call: TRBD2; clone_size: many; j_call: TRBJ2-1; cdr3_nt: TGTGCCAGCAGCGCCAACGTCCAGCGGGGGGGGTCCTACAATGAGCAGTTCTTC; cdr3_aa: CASSANVQRGGSYNEQFF
v_call: TRBV27; d_call: NA; clone_size: few; j_call: TRBJ2-3; cdr3_nt: TGTGCCAGCAGAGCCCGACCTAGCACAGATACGCAGTATTTT; cdr3_aa: CASRARPSTDTQYF
v_call: TRBV18; d_call: TRBD2; clone_size: NA; j_call: TRBJ2-3; cdr3_nt: TGTGCCAGCTCCAGGACTAGCGGGAGTGATACGCAGTATTTT; cdr3_aa: CASSRTSGSDTQYF
v_call: TRBV27; d_call: TRBD2; clone_size: NA; j_call: TRBJ2-5; cdr3_nt: TGTGCCAGCAAGGCCGGTTTGACTAGCGGGGAATTGGAGACCCAGTACTTC; cdr3_aa: CASKAGLTSGELETQYF
v_call: TRBV20-1; d_call: NA; clone_size: many; j_call: TRBJ2-1; cdr3_nt: TGCAGTGCTGGTGGACTCCCCTCCTACAATGAGCAGTTCTTC; cdr3_aa: CSAGGLPSYNEQFF
v_call: TRBV24-1; d_call: TRBD2; clone_size: NA; j_call: TRBJ2-5; cdr3_nt: TGTGCCACCAGTGATCCTGGGACTAGCGGGAGAAAGACCCAGTACTTC; cdr3_aa: CATSDPGTSGRKTQYF
v_call: TRBV27; d_call: TRBD1; clone_size: many; j_call: TRBJ2-7; cdr3_nt: TGTGCCAGCAGTAGGACAGGGGAGACCTACGAGCAGTACTTC; cdr3_aa: CASSRTGETYEQYF
v_call: TRBV12-3/TRBV12-4; d_call: NA; clone_size: NA; j_call: TRBJ1-2; cdr3_nt: TGTGCCAGCAGTTGGTCCAGGAGGGGGATTCCTCTTTATAACTATGGCTACACCTTC; cdr3_aa: CASSWSRRGIPLYNYGYTF
v_call: TRBV30; d_call: NA; clone_size: NA; j_call: TRBJ2-5; cdr3_nt: TGTGCCTGGAGGGTGTTGGAGACCCAGTACTTC; cdr3_aa: CAWRVLETQYF
v_call: TRBV7-2; d_call: TRBD1; clone_size: many; j_call: TRBJ1-5; cdr3_nt: TGTGCCAGCAGCTTGGGACAGGGCGCAAATCAGCCCCAGCATTTT; cdr3_aa: CASSLGQGANQPQHF
v_call: TRBV7-2; d_call: NA; clone_size: NA; j_call: TRBJ2-2; cdr3_nt: TGTGCCAGCAAAGTGGGGGGCTCGAACACCGGGGAGCTGTTTTTT; cdr3_aa: CASKVGGSNTGELFF
v_call: TRBV7-2; d_call: TRBD2; clone_size: few; j_call: TRBJ2-1; cdr3_nt: TGTGCCAGCAGCGCGGATAGCGGGCCTTACAATGAGCAGTTCTTC; cdr3_aa: CASSADSGPYNEQFF
v_call: TRBV20-1; d_call: TRBD2; clone_size: few; j_call: TRBJ2-1; cdr3_nt: TGCAGTGCTTACCCTTATGCGGGAGGCTACAATGAGCAGTTCTTC; cdr3_aa: CSAYPYAGGYNEQFF
v_call: TRBV20-1; d_call: NA; clone_size: many; j_call: TRBJ1-1; cdr3_nt: TGCAGTGCTAATTGGGCATCGAACACTGAAGCTTTCTTT; cdr3_aa: CSANWASNTEAFF
v_call: TRBV5-1; d_call: TRBD1; clone_size: many; j_call: TRBJ2-5; cdr3_nt: TGCGCCAGCAGCTCGACAGGGTTGGAGACCCAGTACTTC; cdr3_aa: CASSSTGLETQYF
v_call: TRBV6-1; d_call: TRBD2; clone_size: NA; j_call: TRBJ2-1; cdr3_nt: TGTGCCAGCGAATCGCGGGGGATCCTAGCGGGGGGGCCTAATGAGCAGTTCTTC; cdr3_aa: CASESRGILAGGPNEQFF
v_call: TRBV9; d_call: NA; clone_size: NA; j_call: TRBJ1-1; cdr3_nt: TGTGCCAGCAGCGTAGAGAGGGCCGGTGAAGTTTTCTTT; cdr3_aa: CASSVERAGEVFF
v_call: TRBV6-1; d_call: TRBD2; clone_size: NA; j_call: TRBJ2-5; cdr3_nt: TGTGCCAGCAACCGGCCCCTTCGACCTAGCGGGAGTCGCCAAGAGACCCAGTACTTC; cdr3_aa: CASNRPLRPSGSRQETQYF
v_call: TRBV7-2; d_call: NA; clone_size: NA; j_call: TRBJ2-5; cdr3_nt: TGTGCCAGCAGCTTAGCGGCGTGGGGGAGAGAGACCCAGTACTTC; cdr3_aa: CASSLAAWGRETQYF
v_call: TRBV27; d_call: NA; clone_size: NA; j_call: TRBJ2-1; cdr3_nt: TGTGCCAGCAGGACCTTGACGGACTCCTACAATGAGCAGTTCTTC; cdr3_aa: CASRTLTDSYNEQFF
v_call: TRBV20-1; d_call: TRBD2; clone_size: NA; j_call: TRBJ2-5; cdr3_nt: TGCAGTGCCCTGGGACTAGCGGGAGGTAGCGAGACCCAGTACTTC; cdr3_aa: CSALGLAGGSETQYF
v_call: TRBV11-3; d_call: NA; clone_size: few; j_call: TRBJ2-2; cdr3_nt: TGTGCCAGCAGCCTTTCACCTGGGACCCTTACCGGGGAGCTGTTTTTT; cdr3_aa: CASSLSPGTLTGELFF
v_call: TRBV10-3; d_call: NA; clone_size: many; j_call: TRBJ2-6; cdr3_nt: TGTGCCATACAACCCAACTCTGGGGCCAACGTCCTGACTTTC; cdr3_aa: CAIQPNSGANVLTF
v_call: TRBV24-1; d_call: TRBD2; clone_size: many; j_call: TRBJ2-1; cdr3_nt: TGTGCCACCAGTGACCTCAGCGGGGGCTTGTACAATGAGCAGTTCTTC; cdr3_aa: CATSDLSGGLYNEQFF
v_call: TRBV6-6; d_call: TRBD1; clone_size: NA; j_call: TRBJ2-7; cdr3_nt: TGTGCCAGCAGTAAGACAGGGGACTACGAGCAGTACTTC; cdr3_aa: CASSKTGDYEQYF
v_call: TRBV20-1; d_call: NA; clone_size: NA; j_call: TRBJ2-1; cdr3_nt: TGCAGTGCTAGAGATTTCACAGGGAACTACAATGAGCAGTTCTTC; cdr3_aa: CSARDFTGNYNEQFF
v_call: TRBV11-2; d_call: NA; clone_size: NA; j_call: TRBJ2-2; cdr3_nt: TGTGCCAGCAGCTTTAGGCTCCGGGACTCAGACACCGGGGAGCTGTTTTTT; cdr3_aa: CASSFRLRDSDTGELFF
v_call: TRBV20-1; d_call: NA; clone_size: many; j_call: TRBJ2-7; cdr3_nt: TGCAGTGCTAGAGACCCGATGCGGGACTACGAGCAGTACTTC; cdr3_aa: CSARDPMRDYEQYF
v_call: TRBV6-1; d_call: TRBD1; clone_size: NA; j_call: TRBJ1-5; cdr3_nt: TGTGCCAGCAGTGAAGAGGCAACAGGGGCAGGTTTTTGGAGCAATCAGCCCCAGCATTTT; cdr3_aa: CASSEEATGAGFWSNQPQHF
v_call: TRBV6-5; d_call: TRBD1; clone_size: NA; j_call: TRBJ1-4; cdr3_nt: TGTGCCAGCAGTTCGGACAGGCGAGGTGGGCAACTGTTTTTT; cdr3_aa: CASSSDRRGGQLFF
v_call: TRBV12-3/TRBV12-4; d_call: TRBD2; clone_size: many; j_call: TRBJ2-2; cdr3_nt: TGTGCCAGCAGTTTCTCGGGGGGGCGCACCGGGGAGCTGTTTTTT; cdr3_aa: CASSFSGGRTGELFF
v_call: TRBV9; d_call: NA; clone_size: NA; j_call: TRBJ1-1; cdr3_nt: TGTGCCAGCAGCGCCCAAACGGGGGTGGGCACTGAAGCTTTCTTT; cdr3_aa: CASSAQTGVGTEAFF
v_call: TRBV27; d_call: TRBD2; clone_size: NA; j_call: TRBJ2-1; cdr3_nt: TGTGCCAGCAGTGGCCGCAGACTAGCGGGGGGTTACTACAATGAGCAGTTCTTC; cdr3_aa: CASSGRRLAGGYYNEQFF
v_call: TRBV4-1; d_call: TRBD2; clone_size: NA; j_call: TRBJ2-1; cdr3_nt: TGCGCCAGCAGCCAAGCTAGCGGGAGGTATGAGCAGTTCTTC; cdr3_aa: CASSQASGRYEQFF
v_call: TRBV30; d_call: TRBD1; clone_size: few; j_call: TRBJ2-3; cdr3_nt: TGTGCCTGGAGTCACGGACAGGGGGGAGGAGGGGATACGCAGTATTTT; cdr3_aa: CAWSHGQGGGGDTQYF
v_call: TRBV5-1; d_call: TRBD1; clone_size: few; j_call: TRBJ2-7; cdr3_nt: TGCGCCAGCAGCCGGTCCGGGACAGAGCACGAGCAGTACTTC; cdr3_aa: CASSRSGTEHEQYF
v_call: TRBV5-1; d_call: NA; clone_size: NA; j_call: TRBJ2-3; cdr3_nt: TGCGCCAGCAGCAATGGTGCGCGGGGCACAGATACGCAGTATTTT; cdr3_aa: CASSNGARGTDTQYF
v_call: TRBV20-1; d_call: NA; clone_size: NA; j_call: TRBJ2-7; cdr3_nt: TGCAGTGGACAGGACCTGTCTGACTACTCCTACGAGCAGTACTTC; cdr3_aa: CSGQDLSDYSYEQYF
v_call: TRBV15; d_call: NA; clone_size: many; j_call: TRBJ1-1; cdr3_nt: TGTGCCACCAGCAGGACGACAGGGAACACTGAAGCTTTCTTT; cdr3_aa: CATSRTTGNTEAFF
v_call: TRBV29-1; d_call: NA; clone_size: many; j_call: TRBJ2-3; cdr3_nt: TGCAGCGTTGTGCGTATAGAATTCACAGATACGCAGTATTTT; cdr3_aa: CSVVRIEFTDTQYF
v_call: TRBV12-3/TRBV12-4; d_call: TRBD2; clone_size: few; j_call: TRBJ2-7; cdr3_nt: TGTGCCAGCAGTTTTGGCGGGAGTCGCTACGAGCAGTACTTC; cdr3_aa: CASSFGGSRYEQYF
v_call: TRBV5-1; d_call: NA; clone_size: NA; j_call: TRBJ2-1; cdr3_nt: TGCGCCAGCGAGGCGGACGGCGCATACAATGAGCAGTTCTTC; cdr3_aa: CASEADGAYNEQFF
v_call: TRBV5-5; d_call: TRBD1; clone_size: once; j_call: TRBJ1-5; cdr3_nt: TGTGCCAGCAGCTTAACAGGGGCGCAAAACGGTCAGCCCCAGCATTTT; cdr3_aa: CASSLTGAQNGQPQHF
v_call: TRBV11-2; d_call: NA; clone_size: NA; j_call: TRBJ2-1; cdr3_nt: TGTGCCAGCAGCTCCCGGACTGCCAGCTCCTACAATGAGCAGTTCTTC; cdr3_aa: CASSSRTASSYNEQFF